One sample yielded the 19 T cell receptor beta chains listed below, sequenced in a study of T cells in Graves' hyperthyroidism and ophthalmopathy. There were TCR beta CDR3 regions amplified from RNA transcripts. Using the HTBI primer set, a first-round RT-PCR was run on the TCR CDR3. MiXCR, applied by TCRdb to the multiplex PCR reads, yields one record per CDR3 protein. The profile shows around 300,000 distinct CDR3 sequences, around 15% of them singletons. Source material: blood. These receptors all stem from a woman between 35 and 50 years old with Graves' hyperthyroidism.

This CDR3 reads CASREAGAGRRNTEAFF. CDR3 in DNA: TGTGCCAGCAGAGAAGCGGGGGCAGGGCGAAGGAACACTGAAGCTTTCTTT. The chain employs TRBV28 and TRBJ1-1; D might be TRBD1 (6 bases). CDR3 length equals 17 residues. CDR1 and CDR2 (germline): MDHEN, SYDVKM. Trimming pared 6 bases from V and 1 base from J, leaving 21 bases between. Filled out from reference TRBV28 and TRBJ1-1, the complete variable domain reads DVKVTQSSRYLVKRTGEKVFLECVQDMDHENMFWYRQDPGLGLRLIYFSYDVKMKEKGDIPEGYSVSREKKERFSLILESASTNQTSMYLCASREAGAGRRNTEAFFGQGTRLTVV.

This clonotype has at least ten counts. The chain carries TRBV11-2 and TRBJ2-1; 12 bases line up with TRBD2. The J segment lost 7 bases and the V segment lost 0 bases, leaving 10 bases of the junction unmatched. The CDR3 runs 18 residues. Per the germline V gene, CDR1 is SGHAT and CDR2 is FQNNGV. The CDR3 nucleotides are TGTGCCAGCAGCTTAGAGGGGAGACTAGCGGGAGTGTATAATGAGCAGTTCTTC. Protein product: CASSLEGRLAGVYNEQFF.

This clonotype was recorded many times. The J gene is TRBJ2-7, the V gene TRBV7-2; the D is unclear. Trimming removed 0 bases from V and 1 base from J, with 4 bases in between. The germline V gene encodes CDR1 SGHTA and CDR2 FQGNSA. The CDR3 runs 13 residues. CDR3: CASSLAQSYEQYF. CDR3 bases: TGTGCCAGCAGCTTAGCACAATCCTACGAGCAGTACTTC.

The gene calls are TRBV13 and TRBJ2-7; a weak D match, TRBD2 (5 bases). This CDR3 contains 11 residues. V was cut by 8 bases and J by 6 bases, with 11 bases left in between. Per germline, CDR1 PRHDT and CDR2 FYEKMQ (reference sequence). CDR3 bases: TGTGCCAGCGGCACGGGAACCGAGCAGTACTTC. As protein: CASGTGTEQYF. Together with reference TRBV13 and TRBJ2-7, the CDR3 gives the full variable domain: AAGVIQSPRHLIKEKRETATLKCYPIPRHDTVYWYQQGPGQDPQFLISFYEKMQSDKGSIPDRFSAQQFSDYHSELNMSSLELGDSALYFCASGTGTEQYFGPGTRLTVT.

The rearrangement uses TRBV15 and TRBJ2-1, with TRBD2 matching over 8 bases. This CDR3 is 15 amino acids long. The V segment lost 3 bases and the J segment 6 bases; nucleotides outside the gene matches: 7. The V gene's germline CDR1 is LNHNV and CDR2 YYDKDF (reference sequence). The CDR3 is CATSSSGTRANEQFF. CDR3 sequence (DNA): TGTGCCACCAGCAGCTCTGGGACTAGGGCCAATGAGCAGTTCTTC.

This clonotype has at least ten counts. The chain combines TRBV10-3 with TRBJ2-7; D is perhaps TRBD1 (6 bases). The CDR3 totals 15 residues. Trimming left V 7 bases short and J 4 bases short, with 20 bases between. Germline CDR1 is ENHRY and CDR2 is SYGVKD. The CDR3 here is CAIKGDNQKTYEQYF. As DNA, the CDR3 is TGTGCCATCAAAGGGGACAACCAAAAAACTTACGAGCAGTACTTC.

The CDR3: CASILSAGNTIYF. CDR3 DNA sequence: TGTGCCAGCATCCTCAGTGCCGGGAACACCATATATTTT. The V call is TRBV2, the J call TRBJ1-3, with D uncertain. The CDR3 is made up of 13 amino acids. Germline lookup yields CDR1 SNHLY and CDR2 FYNNEI. V was shortened by 7 bases and J by 7 bases, with 14 bases between the two germline ends.

Ten or more counts support this clonotype. The chain couples TRBV5-1 to TRBJ2-3; D uncertain. Per germline, CDR1 SGHRS and CDR2 YFSETQ. There are 16 residues in the CDR3. Trimming removed 1 base at V and 1 base at J, with 13 bases between. The CDR3 reads CASSLMATSGTDTQYF. As DNA, the CDR3 is TGCGCCAGCAGCTTGATGGCTACCTCTGGCACAGATACGCAGTATTTT.

This clonotype was picked up many times. This chain joins TRBV7-2 and TRBJ2-3; no clear D gene. The CDR3 is made up of 13 amino acids. Per the germline V gene, CDR1 is SGHTA and CDR2 is FQGNSA. Between the trimmed V and J ends, which lost 5 bases and 9 bases, there was a span of 15 bases. This CDR3 reads CASSRTEQGTQYF. DNA of the CDR3: TGTGCCAGCAGCCGGACCGAGCAAGGGACGCAGTATTTT.

At least ten counts were recorded for this clonotype. The chain couples TRBV28 to TRBJ2-1; tentative D call: TRBD1 (5 bases). With 6 bases removed from V and 10 bases from J, the gap between germline ends came to 16 bases. This CDR3 spans 13 amino acids. Looked up from germline, CDR1 is MDHEN and CDR2 is SYDVKM. CDR3 sequence reads: CASSAGPAIEQFF. As DNA, the CDR3 is TGTGCCAGCAGCGCAGGGCCCGCGATAGAGCAGTTCTTC.

The sample holds many counts of this clonotype. The chain has TRBV7-3 and TRBJ1-1, with D unresolved. Germline CDR1 and CDR2: SGHTA and FQGTGA. There are 15 residues in the CDR3. Between the trimmed V and J ends, which lost 1 base and 0 bases, there was a span of 9 bases. The CDR3 coding sequence is TGTGCCAGCAGCTTAAACGGGAACATGAACACTGAAGCTTTCTTT. This gives the protein CASSLNGNMNTEAFF.

This clonotype appeared a few times. The gene calls are TRBV29-1 and TRBJ2-7; 11 bases agree with TRBD2. This CDR3 contains 13 residues. Germline loops: CDR1 SQVTM, CDR2 ANQGSEA. The V segment lost 5 bases and the J segment 4 bases; nucleotides outside the gene matches: 4. The CDR3: CSVLAGGDYEQYF. The CDR3 nucleotides read TGCAGCGTTCTAGCGGGAGGTGATTACGAGCAGTACTTC.

Concerning this clonotype itself: This may come from a read error, since a much larger clone is one base off. The V call is TRBV6-1, the J call TRBJ2-7; D gene ambiguous. V lost 11 bases to trimming and J lost 6 bases, with 20 bases between them. Germline CDR1 and CDR2: MNHNS and SASEGT. This CDR3 comprises 13 residues. The DNA for the CDR3 is TGTGCCGGCAAGGACCCTCTCATAAGCGAGCAGTACTTC. Translation: CAGKDPLISEQYF.

Comments on this clonotype: Mismatch with germline at one junction end may stem from a read error. Written as DNA, the CDR3 is TGTGCCAGCAGGGACAGTTTTCTCTCCAACGAGCAGTACTTC. Translation: CASRDSFLSNEQYF. The chain couples TRBV6-1 to TRBJ2-7; the D gene is possibly TRBD1 (6 bases). Germline CDR1 and CDR2: MNHNS and SASEGT. This CDR3 has 14 amino acids.

This clonotype was recorded many times. The chain uses TRBV6-1 and TRBJ1-1; weak D call: TRBD1 (5 bases). Germline V gene sequence: CDR1 MNHNS, CDR2 SASEGT. The V end lost 7 bases, the J end lost 1 base, and 19 bases lay between the germline ends. The CDR3 consists of 16 residues. The chain's CDR3 is CASNPREGRANTEAFF. CDR3 nucleotide sequence: TGTGCCAGCAATCCCAGGGAGGGACGGGCGAACACTGAAGCTTTCTTT.

This clonotype occurred many times. The genes are TRBV2 and TRBJ2-5; the D gene is possibly TRBD1 (6 bases). Trimming shortened V by 1 base and J by 2 bases, and 8 bases separated the two germline ends. In germline, CDR1 is SNHLY, CDR2 FYNNEI. The CDR3 length is 14 residues. The CDR3 DNA sequence: TGTGCCAGCAGTGAAGACAGGGATCAAGAGACCCAGTACTTC. Protein product: CASSEDRDQETQYF.

This clonotype was observed many times. The rearrangement uses TRBV2 and TRBJ2-7; D uncertain. Trimming removed 4 bases at V and 0 bases at J, with 10 bases between. CDR3 length: 14 amino acids. Per the germline V gene, CDR1 is SNHLY and CDR2 is FYNNEI. The CDR3 DNA follows: TGTGCCAGCAGTGCCCAGCGCTTCTCCTACGAGCAGTACTTC. Protein sequence: CASSAQRFSYEQYF.

This clonotype was recorded at least ten times. The chain uses TRBV28 and TRBJ2-5; a weak D match, TRBD2 (5 bases). Germline V gene data show CDR1 as MDHEN and CDR2 as SYDVKM. The CDR3 extends over 13 amino acids. V was pared by 2 bases and J by 7 bases, with 11 bases between. In DNA form, the CDR3 reads TGTGCCAGCAGTTTAGGGCCCCGGGGGACCCAGTACTTC. This gives the protein CASSLGPRGTQYF.

This clonotype was recorded many times. The J gene is TRBJ1-2, the V gene TRBV28, with D unclear. V was shortened by 4 bases and J by 5 bases, with 17 bases between the two germline ends. CDR3 size: 15 residues. The germline CDR1 and CDR2 sequences are MDHEN and SYDVKM. CDR3 DNA: TGTGCCAGCAGTTCAACGACGGGAGGACTTTATGGCTACACCTTC. Translating gives CASSSTTGGLYGYTF.